The sequence of this T cell receptor beta chain was determined in a study of blood T cell repertoires in COVID-19. Study context: Whether acute or convalescent, the COVID-19 samples came from the United States, Italy and Spain.

Per the original data handling: Reference gene primer amplification in the assay estimated nucleated cell counts. Measured with immunoSEQ multiplex PCR; TCRdb has only the in-frame clones, and not every one. Clone size and the V and J calls come from that table; the DNA yielded D and trimming. The sample holds 60,000 to 65,000 clones, around 90% seen once. Trimming removed 1 base at V and 8 bases at J, with 14 bases between. The length of the CDR3 is 14 residues. The germline V gene encodes CDR1 SGHTA and CDR2 FQGNSA. The TCR was taken from a woman of 80 years or more with active COVID-19. The chain is built from TRBV7-2 and TRBJ1-2; tentatively, D is TRBD1 (5 bases). The sequenced sample was peripheral blood. CDR3 coding DNA: TGTGCCAGCAGCTTAGGATGGGGGGGTGACGGCTACACCTTC. This sequence encodes CASSLGWGGDGYTF. The full variable domain, with the rest looked up from reference TRBV7-2 and TRBJ1-2, is GAGVSQSPSNKVTEKGKDVELRCDPISGHTALYWYRQSLGQGLEFLIYFQGNSAPDKSGLPSDRFSAERTGGSVSTLTIQRTQQEDSAVYLCASSLGWGGDGYTFGSGTRLTVV.